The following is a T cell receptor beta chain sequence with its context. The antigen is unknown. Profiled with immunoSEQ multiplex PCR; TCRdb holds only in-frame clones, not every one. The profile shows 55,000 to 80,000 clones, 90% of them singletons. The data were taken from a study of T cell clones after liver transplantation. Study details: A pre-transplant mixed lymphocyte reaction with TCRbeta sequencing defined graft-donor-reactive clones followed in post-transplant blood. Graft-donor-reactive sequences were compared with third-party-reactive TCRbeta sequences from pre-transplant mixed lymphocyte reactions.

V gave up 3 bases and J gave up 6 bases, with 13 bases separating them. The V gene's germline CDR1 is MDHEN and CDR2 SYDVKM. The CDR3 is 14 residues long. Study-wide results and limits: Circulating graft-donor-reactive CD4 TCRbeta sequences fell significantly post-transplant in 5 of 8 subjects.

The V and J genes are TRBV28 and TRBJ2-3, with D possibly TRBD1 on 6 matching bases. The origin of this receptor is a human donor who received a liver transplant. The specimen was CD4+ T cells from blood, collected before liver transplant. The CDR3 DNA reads TGTGCCAGCAGTTTGGATCGACAGGTCGATACGCAGTATTTT. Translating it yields CASSLDRQVDTQYF.